This T cell receptor beta chain was profiled in a study of blood T cell repertoires in COVID-19. On the study more broadly: Acute-phase and convalescent COVID-19 samples originated in the United States, Italy and Spain. Sources were T cells, B-cell-depleted T cells, or PBMCs; the material itself was cDNA or gDNA.

Produced via immunoSEQ multiplex PCR; TCRdb's table is partial and in-frame only. This sample has some 180,000 clones, with about 80% found just once. The CDR3 has 17 residues. The V gene's germline CDR1 is MGHDK and CDR2 SYGVNS. The J segment lost 10 bases and the V segment lost 1 base, leaving 12 bases of the junction unmatched. The receptor comes from a woman between 50 and 59 years old with active or convalescent COVID-19. Sequenced sample: peripheral blood. The gene calls are TRBV25-1 and TRBJ2-1; TRBD2 aligns across 11 bases. Here the CDR3 reads CASSEWGSGRAGVEQFF. The CDR3 nucleotides read TGTGCCAGCAGTGAATGGGGTAGCGGGAGGGCCGGGGTAGAGCAGTTCTTC.